These T cell receptor beta chains were read from a single sample in a study of siplizumab effects on memory and regulatory T cells. This table comes from immunoSEQ multiplex PCR, and its TCRdb copy is limited to in-frame clones, with some not included. The sample lists around 100,000 clones, about 94% occurring once. Specimen: non-Treg CD4+ T cells sorted from blood. The receptors were sampled from a human donor in good health. Each CDR3 is given with its conserved first and last residue. D genes are given only for firm matches. Part of the rows lack a size; the others show once, few, many or a class for expanded clones.

j_call	d_call	v_call	clone_size	cdr3_nt	cdr3_aa
TRBJ2-3	-	TRBV11-3	-	TGTGCCAGCAGCTTAGACAGGCTAAGGGATACGCAGTATTTT	CASSLDRLRDTQYF
TRBJ2-2	TRBD1	TRBV28	-	TGTGCCAGCAGCTACAGGGGAGTGAACACCGGGGAGCTGTTTTTT	CASSYRGVNTGELFF
TRBJ2-7	-	TRBV6-1	-	TGTGCCAGCGACTCCCACAGGGTTTCCTACGAGCAGTACTTC	CASDSHRVSYEQYF
TRBJ2-1	TRBD1	TRBV10-3	-	TGTGCCATCAGGTCGACAGGGACCTACAATGAGCAGTTCTTC	CAIRSTGTYNEQFF
TRBJ2-1	-	TRBV23-1	-	TGCGCCAGCAGTCAATCTTGGAATGGGCGTAATGAGCAGTTCTTC	CASSQSWNGRNEQFF
TRBJ2-7	TRBD2	TRBV28	-	TGTGCCAGCAGTCCGAACCGACTAGCGGACTACGAGCAGTACTTC	CASSPNRLADYEQYF
TRBJ2-2	-	TRBV5-1	-	TGCGCCAGCAGCTTGGCATCTAGCGACACCGGGGAGCTGTTTTTT	CASSLASSDTGELFF
TRBJ1-5	-	TRBV19	-	TGTGCCAGTAGTGCTTCGGCAGGGGATCAGCCCCAGCATTTT	CASSASAGDQPQHF
TRBJ1-2	TRBD1	TRBV2	-	TGTGCCAGCGCCGACAGGGGCGGGGAGAACTATGGCTACACCTTC	CASADRGGENYGYTF
TRBJ1-1	-	TRBV28	-	TGTGCCAGCAGTGGCACGTGGGTGAACACTGAAGCTTTCTTT	CASSGTWVNTEAFF
TRBJ2-7	TRBD1	TRBV2	-	TGTGCCAGCCAAACAGGGGAAGTATTAGTTTGGCAGTACTTC	CASQTGEVLVWQYF
TRBJ2-7	TRBD1	TRBV2	-	TGTGCCAGCAGTGGACAGGGAAGATACGAGCAGTACTTC	CASSGQGRYEQYF
TRBJ2-1	-	TRBV7-8	-	TGTGCCAGCAGCTCGGGACCAAACTACAATGAGCAGTTCTTC	CASSSGPNYNEQFF
TRBJ1-2	TRBD1	TRBV18	-	TGTGCCAGCTCACCTTCCATACCGGGACAGGGCACGGGGTATGGCTACACCTTC	CASSPSIPGQGTGYGYTF
TRBJ1-5	-	TRBV19	-	TGTGCCAGTAACACGGGGGGGATTGGCAATCAGCCCCAGCATTTT	CASNTGGIGNQPQHF
TRBJ2-5	TRBD2	TRBV5-1	-	TGCGCCAGCAGCTGGGGGACTAGCGGACAAGAGACCCAGTACTTC	CASSWGTSGQETQYF
TRBJ1-1	TRBD1	TRBV5-1	-	TGCGCCAGCAGCTTGGGCCTAGGGACAGAGAACACTGAAGCTTTCTTT	CASSLGLGTENTEAFF
TRBJ2-4	-	TRBV7-8	-	TGTGCCAGCAGCTTAGCGGGAGCGAACATTCAGTACTTC	CASSLAGANIQYF
TRBJ2-2	TRBD2	TRBV5-1	-	TGCGCCAGCAGCCCAGGGACTAGCGGGATGTCCGGGGAGCTGTTTTTT	CASSPGTSGMSGELFF
TRBJ1-5	-	TRBV7-3	-	TGTGCCAGCAGCAAAAGGCGGACGCATTTTCATCAGCCCCAGCATTTT	CASSKRRTHFHQPQHF
TRBJ2-3	-	TRBV19	-	TGTGCCAGTAGTACCCCCTTTAGAAAGCCCACAGATACGCAGTATTTT	CASSTPFRKPTDTQYF
TRBJ1-1	-	TRBV7-9	-	TGTGCCAGCAATGGCAGGGACACTGAAGCTTTCTTT	CASNGRDTEAFF
TRBJ1-4	TRBD1	TRBV2	once	TGTGCCAGCAGAGGGACAGGGGCTGAAAAACTGTTTTTT	CASRGTGAEKLFF
TRBJ2-1	-	TRBV19	-	TGTGCCAGTAGTATACGTCTGGCTTACAATGAGCAGTTCTTC	CASSIRLAYNEQFF
TRBJ1-1	-	TRBV14	-	TGTGCCAGCAGCCAAGCGATGGGAAGAACTGAAGCTTTCTTT	CASSQAMGRTEAFF
TRBJ1-6	-	TRBV27	-	TGTGCCAGCAGTTTATCTTCCCGGGGGTCATCACCCCTCCACTTT	CASSLSSRGSSPLHF
TRBJ2-7	-	TRBV29-1	-	TGCAGCGTTGGGCGGGATGTCTACGAGCAGTACTTC	CSVGRDVYEQYF
TRBJ1-4	-	TRBV29-1	-	TGCAGCGTTGAGTCCTCTGAAAAACTGTTTTTT	CSVESSEKLFF
TRBJ1-2	-	TRBV10-3	-	TGTGCCATCAGTGAAGACGTAGCCTATGGCTACACCTTC	CAISEDVAYGYTF
TRBJ2-2	-	TRBV4-1	once	TGCGCCAGCAGCCCCCTAGCAGGGAGCGCTCCCACCGGGGAGCTGTTTTTT	CASSPLAGSAPTGELFF
TRBJ2-1	-	TRBV11-2	-	TGTGCCAGCAGCTACTACCAGGGAACCCTCTACAATGAGCAGTTCTTC	CASSYYQGTLYNEQFF